The clone carrying this TCR beta chain was seen a few times. The antigen is undetermined. Naive CD8 isolation took CD45RO-negative cells positively selected for CCR7 and excluded terminally differentiated effector memory CD45RA+ cells. This sample stems from a study of shared clonotypes between healthy human individuals. Study-wide results and caveats: Generation of non-shared clonotypes was less probable than generation of clonotypes shared by all four donors.

Germline V gene data show CDR1 as MNHNS and CDR2 as SASEGT. Trimming at V came to 4 bases and at J to 6 bases, leaving 4 bases not matched to a gene. This CDR3 has 14 amino acids. Several immunoSEQ 96-well plates shared each subset's DNA, each plate a replicate. Clones were read by immunoSEQ multiplex PCR, and TCRdb kept only the in-frame ones, dropping some. Among more than 600,000 clones listed, about 91% were seen once. Sequenced sample: naive CD8+ T cells sorted from blood. The receptor was isolated from a man aged 30 to 39 in good health. V usage is TRBV6-1 and J usage is TRBJ2-3, with 10 bases aligning to TRBD1. The CDR3 sequence is CASSADRGPDTQYF. The CDR3 coding sequence is TGTGCCAGCAGTGCCGACAGGGGGCCGGATACGCAGTATTTT.